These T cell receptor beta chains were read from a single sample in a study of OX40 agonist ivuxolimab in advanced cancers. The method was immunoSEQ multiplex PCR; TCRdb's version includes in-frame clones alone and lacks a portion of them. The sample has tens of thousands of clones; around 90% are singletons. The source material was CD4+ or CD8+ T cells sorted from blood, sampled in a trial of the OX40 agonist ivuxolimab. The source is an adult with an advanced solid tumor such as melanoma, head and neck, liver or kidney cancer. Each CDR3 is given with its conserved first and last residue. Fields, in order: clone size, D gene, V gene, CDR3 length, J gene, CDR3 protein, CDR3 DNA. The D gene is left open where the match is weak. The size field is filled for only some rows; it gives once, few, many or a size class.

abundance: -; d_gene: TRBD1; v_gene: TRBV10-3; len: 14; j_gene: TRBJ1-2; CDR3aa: CAISGTGNDYGYTF; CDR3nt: TGTGCCATCAGTGGGACAGGGAATGATTATGGCTACACCTTC
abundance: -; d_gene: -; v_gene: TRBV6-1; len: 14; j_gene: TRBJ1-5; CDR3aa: CASSEEDRNQPQHF; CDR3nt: TGTGCCAGCAGTGAAGAGGACAGAAATCAGCCCCAGCATTTT
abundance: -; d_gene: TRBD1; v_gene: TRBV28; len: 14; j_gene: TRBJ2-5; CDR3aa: CASSGDRYQETQYF; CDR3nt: TGTGCCAGCAGTGGGGACAGATACCAAGAGACCCAGTACTTC
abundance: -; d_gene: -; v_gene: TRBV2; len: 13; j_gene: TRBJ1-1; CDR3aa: CASSGQANTEAFF; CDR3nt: TGTGCCAGCAGTGGACAAGCGAACACTGAAGCTTTCTTT
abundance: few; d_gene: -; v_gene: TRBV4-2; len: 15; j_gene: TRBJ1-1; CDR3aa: CASSQDGTTNTEAFF; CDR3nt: TGTGCCAGCAGCCAAGATGGGACAACGAACACTGAAGCTTTCTTT
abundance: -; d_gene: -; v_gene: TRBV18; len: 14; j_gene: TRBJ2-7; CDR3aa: CASSPPGLSLEQYF; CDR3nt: TGTGCCAGCTCACCACCGGGTCTTTCCCTCGAGCAGTACTTC
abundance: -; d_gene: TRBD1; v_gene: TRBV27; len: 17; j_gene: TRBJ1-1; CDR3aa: CASRKWGQGGQGTEAFF; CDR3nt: TGTGCCAGCAGAAAGTGGGGACAAGGGGGACAGGGCACTGAAGCTTTCTTT
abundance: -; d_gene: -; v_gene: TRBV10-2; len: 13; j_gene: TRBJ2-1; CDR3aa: CASSGTSYNEQFF; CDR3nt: TGCGCCAGCAGTGGGACTTCCTACAATGAGCAGTTCTTC
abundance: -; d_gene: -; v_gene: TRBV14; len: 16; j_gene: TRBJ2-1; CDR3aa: CASSQGSDLSYNEQFF; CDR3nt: TGTGCCAGCAGCCAAGGATCCGACTTATCCTACAATGAGCAGTTCTTC
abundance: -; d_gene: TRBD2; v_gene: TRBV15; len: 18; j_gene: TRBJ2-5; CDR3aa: CATSREVAGINLQETQYF; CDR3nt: TGTGCCACCAGCAGAGAAGTAGCGGGGATAAACCTTCAAGAGACCCAGTACTTC
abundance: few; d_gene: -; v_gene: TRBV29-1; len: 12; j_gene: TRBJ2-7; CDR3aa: CSAATGSAEQYF; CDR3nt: TGCAGCGCCGCGACAGGATCAGCCGAGCAGTACTTC
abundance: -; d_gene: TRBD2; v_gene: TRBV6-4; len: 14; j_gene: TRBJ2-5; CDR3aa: CASSENAGGQTQYF; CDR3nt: TGTGCCAGCAGTGAAAACGCGGGGGGGCAGACCCAGTACTTC